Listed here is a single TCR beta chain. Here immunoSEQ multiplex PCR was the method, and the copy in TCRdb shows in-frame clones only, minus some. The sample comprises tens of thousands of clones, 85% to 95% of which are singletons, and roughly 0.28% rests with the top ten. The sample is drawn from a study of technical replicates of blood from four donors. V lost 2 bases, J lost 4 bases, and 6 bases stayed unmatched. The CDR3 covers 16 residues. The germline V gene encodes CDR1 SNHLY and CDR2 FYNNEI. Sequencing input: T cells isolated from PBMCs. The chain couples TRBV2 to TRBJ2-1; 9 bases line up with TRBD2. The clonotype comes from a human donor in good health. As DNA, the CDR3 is TGTGCCAGCAGTGAATTGGGGACTAGCAGTTACAATGAGCAGTTCTTC. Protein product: CASSELGTSSYNEQFF.